Listed below are T cell receptor beta chains from one sample, sequenced in a study of regulatory T cells in long-lasting Graves disease. TCRdb redid the calling of the multiplex PCR reads with MiXCR, one entry per CDR3 protein. The data show about 350,000 distinct CDR3 sequences, with about a sixth seen just once and roughly a fifth held by the top ten. The data also belong to a second study, concerning T cells in Graves' hyperthyroidism and ophthalmopathy.

Sequenced here: peripheral blood mononuclear cells (PBMCs), sampled at new diagnosis, from a patient treated with antithyroid drugs. The receptors come from a woman aged 18-35 years with Graves disease. Both conserved end residues are part of each CDR3. The D gene is left open where the match is weak. Where a row states a size, it is once, few, many or the class of an expanded clone; other rows omit it.

abundance	d_gene	v_gene	j_gene	CDR3nt	CDR3aa
many	-	TRBV12-3/TRBV12-4	TRBJ2-1	TGTGCCATCGTTGATCAGAATGAGCAGTTCTTC	CAIVDQNEQFF
few	-	TRBV29-1	TRBJ1-2	TGCAGCGTCGACGCCCGGACGGGTAACTATGGCTACACCTTC	CSVDARTGNYGYTF
once	-	TRBV24-1	TRBJ2-1	TGTGCCACCAGTGATTTGCACAGGCAGTTCTTC	CATSDLHRQFF
many	-	TRBV2	TRBJ2-1	TGTGCCAGCAGTGAAGCGGGGGCCAGTAATTTCAATGAGCAGTTCTTC	CASSEAGASNFNEQFF
few	TRBD2	TRBV12-3/TRBV12-4	TRBJ2-1	TGTGCCAGCAGCCCCCCGGGACTAGCGGGTACAGGGGAGCAGTTCTTC	CASSPPGLAGTGEQFF
-	TRBD1	TRBV6-1	TRBJ1-2	TGTGCCAGCAGGACAGGGAAGGACTATGGCTACACCTTC	CASRTGKDYGYTF
many	-	TRBV7-2	TRBJ1-2	TGTGCCAGCAGCCCAATGGTGGGTCTTCGTGGCTACACCTTC	CASSPMVGLRGYTF
many	TRBD2	TRBV28	TRBJ2-7	TGTGCCAGCAGTTCCCCTAGCGGGAGGAAAGAGCAGTACTTC	CASSSPSGRKEQYF
-	-	TRBV5-6	TRBJ2-3	TGTGCCAGCAGCTTTATTAGGGCGGCTAGCACAGATACGCAGTATTTT	CASSFIRAASTDTQYF
many	-	TRBV5-1	TRBJ2-5	TGCGCCAGCAGCTCAGGGGACCAGCGCCCAGAACAAGAGACCCAGTACTTC	CASSSGDQRPEQETQYF
many	-	TRBV30	TRBJ1-5	TGTGCCTGGAGTTCCGGGGGTGGGAATCAGCCCCAGCATTTT	CAWSSGGGNQPQHF
many	-	TRBV29-1	TRBJ2-3	TGCAGCGTTGGGAGCGGTTACCACACAGATACGCAGTATTTT	CSVGSGYHTDTQYF
many	-	TRBV3-1	TRBJ2-1	TGTGCCAGCAGCCGGGCTGCAGATAATGAGCAGTTCTTC	CASSRAADNEQFF
many	TRBD2	TRBV7-9	TRBJ2-1	TGTGCCAGCAGCCTGACTAGCGGGGGGCCCAATGAGCAGTTCTTC	CASSLTSGGPNEQFF
many	-	TRBV11-2	TRBJ2-1	TGTGCCAGCAGCTCCTTGGGGAGTAGTGCCTACAATGAGCAGTTCTTC	CASSSLGSSAYNEQFF
few	-	TRBV9	TRBJ2-3	TGTGCCAGCAGCGTAGCCCCGTCCTCCACAGATACGCAGTATTTT	CASSVAPSSTDTQYF
few	-	TRBV20-1	TRBJ1-6	TGCAGTGCTAACCCCAGGGACATCCCTAATTCACCCCTCCACTTT	CSANPRDIPNSPLHF
many	TRBD2	TRBV6-2/TRBV6-3	TRBJ2-3	TGTGCCAGCAGTCCACGACTAGCGGGAGATACGCAGTATTTT	CASSPRLAGDTQYF
-	TRBD2	TRBV29-1	TRBJ2-3	TGCAGCTTCGGGGGGAGAGATACGCAGTATTTT	CSFGGRDTQYF
many	TRBD2	TRBV28	TRBJ2-5	TGTGCCAGCACAAGACTAGCGGGGCCTACGTACCAAGAGACCCAGTACTTC	CASTRLAGPTYQETQYF
-	-	TRBV7-9	TRBJ1-1	TGTGCCAGCAGCTTAAATCTTCAGAGAAACACTGAAGCTTTCTTT	CASSLNLQRNTEAFF
many	-	TRBV5-1	TRBJ2-1	TGCGCCAGCCAGAGCCCCCCGGGATCCTACAATGAGCAGTTCTTC	CASQSPPGSYNEQFF
few	-	TRBV29-1	TRBJ2-7	TGCAGCGTCGTGGACACCTTCTCCTACGAGCAGTACTTC	CSVVDTFSYEQYF
many	TRBD2	TRBV14	TRBJ2-1	TGTGCCAGCAGCCTAAGAACAGGACTAGCGGGAGCCGATGAGCAGTTCTTC	CASSLRTGLAGADEQFF
-	-	TRBV10-3	TRBJ1-1	TGTGCCATCACCGGGGCCGCGAACACTGAAGCTTTCTTT	CAITGAANTEAFF
few	-	TRBV4-1	TRBJ1-5	TGCGCCAGCAGCCAAAAACAGGGTACCTATAGCAATCAGCCCCAGCATTTT	CASSQKQGTYSNQPQHF
-	-	TRBV5-4	TRBJ2-1	TGTGCCAGCAGCCCATCTCGGGTTGATGAGCAGTTCTTC	CASSPSRVDEQFF
few	TRBD2	TRBV28	TRBJ2-1	TGTGCCAGCAGACTAGCGAGTGGTTTGTATGAGCAGTTCTTC	CASRLASGLYEQFF
-	-	TRBV6-1	TRBJ2-1	TGTGCCAGCAGTGCGGCGACGACAGGCAGGTACAATGAGCAGTTCTTC	CASSAATTGRYNEQFF
-	-	TRBV15	TRBJ1-1	TGTGCCACCAGCAGAGTGTTTAGGGGCGGCGACACTGAAGCTTTCTTT	CATSRVFRGGDTEAFF
many	-	TRBV29-1	TRBJ2-3	TGCAGCGTTGAAAAGCGCACAGATACGCAGTATTTT	CSVEKRTDTQYF
many	TRBD1	TRBV6-1	TRBJ1-1	TGTGCCAGCAGGGGACAGGGGGGATCTACAGAAGCTTTCTTT	CASRGQGGSTEAFF
many	TRBD2	TRBV7-2	TRBJ2-3	TGTGCCAGCAGCTTAGGGCTAGCGGCCAACACAGATACGCAGTATTTT	CASSLGLAANTDTQYF
few	-	TRBV7-8	TRBJ1-3	TGTGCCAGAGCTGGAAACACCATATATTTT	CARAGNTIYF
many	-	TRBV6-2/TRBV6-3	TRBJ2-3	TGTGCCAGTAAAAATGACGGGCGCAGCACAGATACGCAGTATTTT	CASKNDGRSTDTQYF
few	TRBD1	TRBV5-8	TRBJ1-2	TGTGCCAGCAGCTTAACACAGGGGCAGAACACCTTC	CASSLTQGQNTF
few	-	TRBV5-6	TRBJ2-7	TGTGCCAGCAGCCCCGGAGAAGTCGGCTACGAGCAGTACTTC	CASSPGEVGYEQYF
few	TRBD1	TRBV9	TRBJ2-3	TGTGCCAGCAGAGGTCGGGACAGGGGGACCAGGAGCACAGATACGCAGTATTTT	CASRGRDRGTRSTDTQYF
-	-	TRBV5-1	TRBJ2-5	TGCGCCAGCAGCAATCTGGAAGGGGTGGGCGGAGAGACCCAGTACTTC	CASSNLEGVGGETQYF
-	TRBD1	TRBV18	TRBJ1-1	TGTGCTAGCTCACGGACAGGTCTTGAAGCTTTCTTT	CASSRTGLEAFF
-	TRBD2	TRBV10-1	TRBJ2-1	TGCGCCAGCAGTTCGACTAGCGGGGGCCATGAGCAGTTCTTC	CASSSTSGGHEQFF
many	-	TRBV7-2	TRBJ2-2	TGTGCCAGCAGCTTCATAAGAGACGGGGAGCTGTTTTTT	CASSFIRDGELFF
many	TRBD1	TRBV6-1	TRBJ2-7	TGTGCCAGCAGTGAAACCCAGGGGGCCTCCTACGAGCAGTACTTC	CASSETQGASYEQYF
many	TRBD1	TRBV2	TRBJ1-1	TGTGCCAGCAGCGCTGGACAGGGGTGGAACACTGAAGCTTTCTTT	CASSAGQGWNTEAFF
many	TRBD1	TRBV3-1	TRBJ2-3	TGTGCCAGCAGCCAAGATCTGGGGACAGGGCAGTATTTT	CASSQDLGTGQYF
many	-	TRBV28	TRBJ2-7	TGTGCCAGCAGTCTCTCTTTCTACGAGCAGTACTTC	CASSLSFYEQYF
many	-	TRBV6-1	TRBJ1-5	TGTGCCAGCAGTGAAGGGAAGACTAATCAGCCCCAGCATTTT	CASSEGKTNQPQHF
once	-	TRBV14	TRBJ1-2	TGTGCCAGCAGCCAAGGAAGAACGCTCCATGGCTACACCTTC	CASSQGRTLHGYTF
-	-	TRBV7-2	TRBJ2-1	TGTGCCAGCAGCCGCCGGGGGAACTCCTACAATGAGCAGTTCTTC	CASSRRGNSYNEQFF
many	TRBD2	TRBV3-1	TRBJ2-2	TGTGCCAGTATTAGACTAGCGGGAGTTTCCGGGGAGCTGTTTTTT	CASIRLAGVSGELFF
many	TRBD2	TRBV6-2/TRBV6-3	TRBJ2-7	TGTGCCAGCAGTTTAACGGGAGGAACCTACGAGCAGTACTTC	CASSLTGGTYEQYF
many	-	TRBV2	TRBJ1-2	TGTGCCAGCAGTGCATCGGGTGCCTATGGCTACACCTTC	CASSASGAYGYTF
many	-	TRBV12-3/TRBV12-4	TRBJ1-2	TGTGCCAGCAGTTTAGCGTCGGGGGGAGCCTATGGCTACACCTTC	CASSLASGGAYGYTF